The 13 T cell receptor beta chains presented below share a single source sample, sequenced in a study of a mutant IDH1 vaccine in newly diagnosed glioma. Clones were read by immunoSEQ multiplex PCR, and TCRdb kept only the in-frame ones, dropping some. The sample yields approximately 44,000 clones, around 93% seen once. Sample time point: week 23, last vaccination. The investigators gave 300 ug of mutant IDH1 20-mer peptide in each vaccine dose, together with topical imiquimod. These receptors' targets are unknown. Specimen: PBMCs, collected from a glioma patient whose treatment included an IDH1 peptide vaccine. The receptor source for this set is a man aged 45-65 years with glioma.

The chain joins TRBV4-1 to TRBJ2-7, with D perhaps matching TRBD1 (5 bases). The V end was cut by 5 bases, the J end by 0 bases, with 14 bases between. The CDR3 runs 15 residues. Germline V gives CDR1 MGHRA, CDR2 YSYEKL. The CDR3 loop reads CASSTMGTGSYEQYF. DNA for the CDR3: TGCGCCAGCAGCACTATGGGAACAGGCTCCTACGAGCAGTACTTC.

As concerns this clone: This specimen includes other DNA sequences encoding the same CDR3. This chain links TRBV5-1 with TRBJ2-2; D call uncertain. This CDR3 spans 12 amino acids. V shed 4 bases and J shed 2 bases, with 3 bases lying between them. The germline gives CDR1 SGHRS, CDR2 YFSETQ. This CDR3 reads CASSVNTGELFF. DNA of the CDR3: TGCGCCAGCAGCGTTAACACCGGGGAGCTGTTTTTT.

The chain joins TRBV2 to TRBJ2-5; D is perhaps TRBD2 (6 bases). V lost 6 bases to trimming and J lost 4 bases, with 6 bases between them. The CDR3 totals 11 residues. Germline V gene sequence: CDR1 SNHLY, CDR2 FYNNEI. The CDR3 DNA follows: TGTGCCAGCAGGGGACTAGAGACCCAGTACTTC. Translating it yields CASRGLETQYF.

This chain links TRBV9 with TRBJ2-1; TRBD2 matches 7 bases. Looked up from germline, CDR1 is SGDLS and CDR2 is YYNGEE. V was pared by 0 bases and J by 4 bases, with 4 bases of the junction left unmatched. CDR3 length equals 15 residues. The CDR3 is CASSVAGGGYNEQFF. The CDR3 DNA sequence: TGTGCCAGCAGCGTAGCTGGGGGAGGGTACAATGAGCAGTTCTTC.

This rearrangement joins TRBV15 to TRBJ2-3; D perhaps matches TRBD1 (6 bases). The CDR3 contains 15 residues. The germline V gene encodes CDR1 LNHNV and CDR2 YYDKDF (reference sequence). The V and J ends lost 0 bases and 2 bases respectively, with 9 bases between them. CDR3 region: CATSREQGFTDTQYF. The DNA of the CDR3 is TGTGCCACCAGCAGAGAACAGGGTTTCACAGATACGCAGTATTTT.

The genes are TRBV14 and TRBJ1-1; TRBD1 is a possible D gene (6 bases). Germline CDR1 is SGHDN and CDR2 is FVKESK. The CDR3 is made up of 15 amino acids. V was clipped by 4 bases and J by 6 bases, with 18 bases between them. CDR3 residues: CASSLRKGGAAEAFF. CDR3 coding DNA: TGTGCCAGCAGCCTCCGGAAGGGGGGCGCCGCTGAAGCTTTCTTT. The complete variable domain, with remaining parts taken from reference TRBV14 and TRBJ1-1, reads EAGVTQFPSHSVIEKGQTVTLRCDPISGHDNLYWYRRVMGKEIKFLLHFVKESKQDESGMPNNRFLAERTGGTYSTLKVQPAELEDSGVYFCASSLRKGGAAEAFFGQGTRLTVV.

The V call is TRBV7-6, the J call TRBJ2-1, with D perhaps TRBD2 (7 bases). The CDR3 has 18 amino acids. Germline values: CDR1 SGHVS, CDR2 FNYEAQ. Trimming took 5 bases from V and 2 from J, leaving 22 bases between them. CDR3: CASSGPPGAGAAYNEQFF. CDR3 bases: TGTGCCAGCAGCGGGCCCCCCGGCGCGGGGGCGGCCTACAATGAGCAGTTCTTC.

The V and J genes are TRBV6-5 and TRBJ1-5; D is perhaps TRBD1 (6 bases). The CDR3 totals 16 residues. V was clipped by 8 bases and J by 1 base, with 18 bases between them. From germline, CDR1 is MNHEY and CDR2 SVGAGI. In DNA, the CDR3 is TGTGCCAGCGGTTCTGGTGGGGGGCCCAGCAATCAGCCCCAGCATTTT. This encodes CASGSGGGPSNQPQHF.

V usage is TRBV9 and J usage is TRBJ1-4; D is perhaps TRBD1 (5 bases). The CDR3 extends over 16 amino acids. Trimming pared 0 bases from V and 8 bases from J, leaving 17 bases between. Germline lookup yields CDR1 SGDLS and CDR2 YYNGEE. DNA for the CDR3: TGTGCCAGCAGCGTAGGCCCCGCGGGGGTGGTAGAAAAACTGTTTTTT. This gives the protein CASSVGPAGVVEKLFF.

The gene calls are TRBV27 and TRBJ1-3, with 7 bases fitting TRBD1. The CDR3 totals 13 residues. Germline trimming cut 3 bases from V and 4 bases from J; bases unmatched to any gene: 0. Germline-derived CDR1 and CDR2 are MNHEY and SMNVEV (reference sequence). CDR3 protein: CASSLDRGNTIYF. CDR3 coding DNA: TGTGCCAGCAGTTTGGACAGGGGAAACACCATATATTTT.

This clone appeared a few times. V usage is TRBV5-5 and J usage is TRBJ2-3; TRBD2 aligns across 8 bases. The CDR3 contains 16 residues. The V segment lost 3 bases and the J segment 2 bases; nucleotides outside the gene matches: 8. Germline V gene sequence: CDR1 SGHKS, CDR2 YYEKEE (reference sequence). CDR3 in amino acids: CASSSFFGRDTDTQYF. The CDR3 coding sequence is TGTGCCAGCAGCTCTTTCTTCGGGAGGGACACAGATACGCAGTATTTT.

The count of this clone is one. The chain is built from TRBV10-2 and TRBJ2-3; D call uncertain. Per the germline V gene, CDR1 is WSHSY and CDR2 is SAAADI. V gave up 2 bases and J gave up 3 bases, with 9 bases separating them. The CDR3 loop spans 14 amino acids. In DNA form, the CDR3 reads TGCGCCAGCAGTGAGGTTAAGGGTACAGATACGCAGTATTTT. As protein: CASSEVKGTDTQYF.

The rearrangement links TRBV20-1 to TRBJ1-1, with D uncertain. The germline V gene encodes CDR1 DFQATT and CDR2 SNEGSKA (reference sequence). Trimming took off 4 bases at V and 7 bases at J, with 7 bases between the two ends. This CDR3 has 10 residues. This CDR3 reads CSATVREAFF. The CDR3 DNA reads TGCAGTGCTACCGTGCGTGAAGCTTTCTTT.